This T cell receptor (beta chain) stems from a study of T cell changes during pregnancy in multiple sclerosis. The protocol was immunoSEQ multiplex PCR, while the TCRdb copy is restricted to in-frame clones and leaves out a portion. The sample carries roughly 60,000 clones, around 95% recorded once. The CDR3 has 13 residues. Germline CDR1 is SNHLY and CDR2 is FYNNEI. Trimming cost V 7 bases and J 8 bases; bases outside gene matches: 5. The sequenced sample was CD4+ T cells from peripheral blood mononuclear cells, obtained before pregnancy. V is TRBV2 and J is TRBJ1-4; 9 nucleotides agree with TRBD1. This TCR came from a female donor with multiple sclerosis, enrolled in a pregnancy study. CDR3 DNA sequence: TGTGCCAGCACCTGGGACAGGGAGGAAAAACTGTTTTTT. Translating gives CASTWDREEKLFF.